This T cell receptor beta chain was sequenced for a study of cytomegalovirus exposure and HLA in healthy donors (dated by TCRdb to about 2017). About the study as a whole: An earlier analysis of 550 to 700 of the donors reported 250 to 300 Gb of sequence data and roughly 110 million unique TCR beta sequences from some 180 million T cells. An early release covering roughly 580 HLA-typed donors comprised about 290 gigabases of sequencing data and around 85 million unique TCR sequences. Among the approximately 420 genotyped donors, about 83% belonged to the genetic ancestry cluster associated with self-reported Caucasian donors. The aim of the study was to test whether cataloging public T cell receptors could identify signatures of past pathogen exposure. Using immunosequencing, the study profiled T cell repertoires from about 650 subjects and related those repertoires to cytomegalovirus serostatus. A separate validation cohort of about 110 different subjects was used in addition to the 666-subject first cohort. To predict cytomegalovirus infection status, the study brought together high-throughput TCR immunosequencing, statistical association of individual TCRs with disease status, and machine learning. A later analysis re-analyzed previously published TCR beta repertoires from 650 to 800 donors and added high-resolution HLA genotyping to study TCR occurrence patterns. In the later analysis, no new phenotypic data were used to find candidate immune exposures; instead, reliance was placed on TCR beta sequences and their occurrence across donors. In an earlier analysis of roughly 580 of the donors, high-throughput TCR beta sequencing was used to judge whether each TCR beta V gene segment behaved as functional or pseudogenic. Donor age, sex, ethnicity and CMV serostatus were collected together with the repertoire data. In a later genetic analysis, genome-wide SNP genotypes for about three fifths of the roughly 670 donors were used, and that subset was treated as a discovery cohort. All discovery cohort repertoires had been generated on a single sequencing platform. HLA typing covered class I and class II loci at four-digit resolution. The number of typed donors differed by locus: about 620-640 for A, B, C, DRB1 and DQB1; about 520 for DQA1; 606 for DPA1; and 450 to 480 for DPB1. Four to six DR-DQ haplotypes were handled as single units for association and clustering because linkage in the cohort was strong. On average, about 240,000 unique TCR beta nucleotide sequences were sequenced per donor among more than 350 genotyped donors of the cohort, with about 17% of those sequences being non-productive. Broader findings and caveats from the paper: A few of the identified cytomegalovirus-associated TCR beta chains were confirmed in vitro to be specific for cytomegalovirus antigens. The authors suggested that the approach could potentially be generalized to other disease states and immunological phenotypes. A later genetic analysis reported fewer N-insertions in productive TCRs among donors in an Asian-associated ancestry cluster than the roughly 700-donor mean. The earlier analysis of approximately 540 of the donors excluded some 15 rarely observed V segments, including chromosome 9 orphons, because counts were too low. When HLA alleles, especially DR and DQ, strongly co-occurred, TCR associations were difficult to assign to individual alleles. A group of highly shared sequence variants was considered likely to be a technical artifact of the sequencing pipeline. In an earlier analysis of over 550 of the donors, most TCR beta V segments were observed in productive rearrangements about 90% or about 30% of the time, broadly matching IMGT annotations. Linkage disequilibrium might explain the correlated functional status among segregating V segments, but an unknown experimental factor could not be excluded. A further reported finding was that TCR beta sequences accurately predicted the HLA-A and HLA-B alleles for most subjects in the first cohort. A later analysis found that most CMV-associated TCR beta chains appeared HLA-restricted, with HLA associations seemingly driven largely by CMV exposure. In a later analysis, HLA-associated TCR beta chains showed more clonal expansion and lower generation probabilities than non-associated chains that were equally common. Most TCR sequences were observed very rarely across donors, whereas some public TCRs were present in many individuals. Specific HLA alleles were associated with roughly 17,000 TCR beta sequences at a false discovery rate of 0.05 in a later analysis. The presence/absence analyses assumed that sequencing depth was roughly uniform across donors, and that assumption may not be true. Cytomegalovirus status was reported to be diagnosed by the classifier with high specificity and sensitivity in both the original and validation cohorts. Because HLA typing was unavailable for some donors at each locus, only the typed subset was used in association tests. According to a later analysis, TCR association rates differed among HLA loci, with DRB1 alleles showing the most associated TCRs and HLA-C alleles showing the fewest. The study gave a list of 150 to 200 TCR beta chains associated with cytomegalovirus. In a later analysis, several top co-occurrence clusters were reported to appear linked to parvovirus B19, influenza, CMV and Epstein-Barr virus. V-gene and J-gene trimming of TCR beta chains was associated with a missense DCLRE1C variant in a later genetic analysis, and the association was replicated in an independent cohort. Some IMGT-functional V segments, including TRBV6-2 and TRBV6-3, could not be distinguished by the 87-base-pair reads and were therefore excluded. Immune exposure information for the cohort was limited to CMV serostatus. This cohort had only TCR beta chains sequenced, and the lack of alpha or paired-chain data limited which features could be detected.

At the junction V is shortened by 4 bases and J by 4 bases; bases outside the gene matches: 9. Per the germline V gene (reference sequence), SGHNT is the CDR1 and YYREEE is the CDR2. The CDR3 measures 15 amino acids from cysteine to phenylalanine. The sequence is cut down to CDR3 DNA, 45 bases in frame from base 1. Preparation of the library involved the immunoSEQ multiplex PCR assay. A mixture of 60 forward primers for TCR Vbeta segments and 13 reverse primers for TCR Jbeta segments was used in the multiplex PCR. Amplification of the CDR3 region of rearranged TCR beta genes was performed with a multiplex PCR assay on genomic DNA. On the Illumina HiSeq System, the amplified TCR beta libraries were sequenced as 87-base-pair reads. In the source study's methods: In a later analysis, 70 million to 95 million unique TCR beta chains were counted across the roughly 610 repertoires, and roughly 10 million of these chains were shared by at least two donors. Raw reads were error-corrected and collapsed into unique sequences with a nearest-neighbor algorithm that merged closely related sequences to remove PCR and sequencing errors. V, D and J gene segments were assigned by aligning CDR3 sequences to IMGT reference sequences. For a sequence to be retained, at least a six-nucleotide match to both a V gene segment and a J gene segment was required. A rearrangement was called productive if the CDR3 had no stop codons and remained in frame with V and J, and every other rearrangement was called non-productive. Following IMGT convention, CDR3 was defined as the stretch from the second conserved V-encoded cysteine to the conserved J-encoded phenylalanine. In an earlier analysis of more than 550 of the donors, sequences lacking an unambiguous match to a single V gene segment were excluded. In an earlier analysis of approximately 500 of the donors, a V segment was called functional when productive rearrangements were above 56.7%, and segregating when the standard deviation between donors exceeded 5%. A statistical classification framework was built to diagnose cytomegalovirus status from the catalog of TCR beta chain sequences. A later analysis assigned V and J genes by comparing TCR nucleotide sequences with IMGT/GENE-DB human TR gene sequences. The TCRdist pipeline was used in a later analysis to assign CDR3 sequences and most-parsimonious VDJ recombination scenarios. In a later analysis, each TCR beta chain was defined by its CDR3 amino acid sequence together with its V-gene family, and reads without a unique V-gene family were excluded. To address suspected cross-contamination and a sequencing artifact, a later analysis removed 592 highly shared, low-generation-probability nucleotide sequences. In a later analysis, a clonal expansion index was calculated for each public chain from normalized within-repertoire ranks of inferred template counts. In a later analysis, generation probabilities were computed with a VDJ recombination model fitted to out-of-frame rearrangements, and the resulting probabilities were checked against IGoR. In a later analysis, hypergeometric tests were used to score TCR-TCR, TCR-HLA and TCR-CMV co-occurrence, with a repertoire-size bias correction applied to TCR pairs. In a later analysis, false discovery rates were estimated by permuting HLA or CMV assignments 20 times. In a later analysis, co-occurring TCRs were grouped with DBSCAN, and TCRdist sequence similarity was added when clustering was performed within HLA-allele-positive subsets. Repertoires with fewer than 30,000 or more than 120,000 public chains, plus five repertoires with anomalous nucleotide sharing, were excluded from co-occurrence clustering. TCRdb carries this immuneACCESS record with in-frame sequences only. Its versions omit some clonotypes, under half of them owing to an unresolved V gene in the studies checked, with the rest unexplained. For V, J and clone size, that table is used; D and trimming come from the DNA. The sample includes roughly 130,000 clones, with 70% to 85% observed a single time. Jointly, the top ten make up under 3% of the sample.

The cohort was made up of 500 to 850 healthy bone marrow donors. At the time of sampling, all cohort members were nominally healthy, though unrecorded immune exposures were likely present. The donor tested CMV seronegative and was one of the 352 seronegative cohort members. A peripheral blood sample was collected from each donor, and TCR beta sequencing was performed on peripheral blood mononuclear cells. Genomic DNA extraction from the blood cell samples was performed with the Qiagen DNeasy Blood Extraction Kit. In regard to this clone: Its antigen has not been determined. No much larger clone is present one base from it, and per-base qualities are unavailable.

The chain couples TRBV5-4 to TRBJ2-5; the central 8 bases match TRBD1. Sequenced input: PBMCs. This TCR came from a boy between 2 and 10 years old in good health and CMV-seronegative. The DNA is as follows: TGTGCCAGCAGCCGGGGACAGGTGTTTGGAGAGACCCAGTACTTC. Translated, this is CASSRGQVFGETQYF.